This entry lists 3 T cell receptor beta chains sequenced from one sample in a study of T cells in Graves' hyperthyroidism and ophthalmopathy. TCR beta CDR3 regions were amplified from RNA. During a first-round RT-PCR of the TCR CDR3, the HTBI primer set was used. TCRdb independently ran MiXCR on the multiplex PCR reads; one entry per CDR3 protein. The sample includes under 350,000 distinct CDR3 sequences, around 15% seen only once; the top ten take roughly 33%. Sequences were obtained from blood. Receptor source: a woman in her forties with Graves' ophthalmopathy.

In this sample, this clonotype turned up a few times. V and J are TRBV6-2 or TRBV6-3 and TRBJ1-5, with D unclear. Per the germline V gene, CDR1 is MNHEY and CDR2 is SVGEGT. This CDR3 contains 13 residues. With 8 bases removed from V and 6 bases from J, the gap between germline ends came to 14 bases. CDR3 DNA sequence: TGTGCCAGCGGAAGGACCCCGGGTCAGCCCCAGCATTTT. This sequence encodes CASGRTPGQPQHF.

This clonotype has a count of ten or more. The chain uses TRBV6-1 and TRBJ2-7, with TRBD2 matching over 7 bases. The V gene end was trimmed by 6 bases and the J gene end by 2 bases; junction bases not matched to a gene: 1. The CDR3 is made up of 12 amino acids. The V gene's germline CDR1 is MNHNS and CDR2 SASEGT. DNA for the CDR3: TGTGCCAGCAGGCTAGCGGCCTACGAGCAGTACTTC. Protein product: CASRLAAYEQYF.

J is TRBJ2-2 and V is TRBV6-6; a possible D gene is TRBD1 (5 bases). Trimming stripped 0 bases from V and 5 bases from J, with 13 bases between. The CDR3 runs to 16 residues. CDR1 MNHNY and CDR2 SVGAGI come from the germline V gene (reference sequence). The DNA of the CDR3 is TGTGCCAGCAGTTACTCAAGGGGCGAAATTACCGGGGAGCTGTTTTTT. It yields the protein CASSYSRGEITGELFF.